The 26 T cell receptor beta chains below were found in one sample sequenced in a study of radiation and T cells in renal cell carcinoma. Profiled with immunoSEQ multiplex PCR; TCRdb holds only in-frame clones, not every one. Among roughly 130,000 clones, 80% to 90% were seen once, and the ten largest hold less than 2.5%. This sample's time point: blood 2 weeks post-SBRT. Treatment: 15 Gy SBRT to primary tumor, nephrectomy 4 weeks later. Sequenced here: blood, sampled from a patient whose treatment included radiotherapy and nephrectomy. The receptors were sampled from a woman aged 55-70 years with renal cell carcinoma.

The rearrangement joins TRBV2 to TRBJ2-4, with 12 bases matching TRBD2. Germline CDR1 is SNHLY and CDR2 is FYNNEI. V gave up 2 bases and J gave up 6 bases; unmatched junction bases: 11. The CDR3 extends over 18 amino acids. The CDR3 loop reads CASSERRLSSGRGNIQYF. Here the CDR3 DNA reads TGTGCCAGCAGTGAAAGGAGGTTGTCTAGCGGGAGGGGAAACATTCAGTACTTC.

This sequence joins TRBV7-9 and TRBJ1-2; perhaps TRBD1 as D (6 bases). CDR1 is SEHNR, CDR2 FQNEAQ, per germline (reference sequence). CDR3 length: 14 residues. V was clipped by 2 bases and J by 5 bases, with 12 bases between them. CDR3 amino acids: CASSLTTGGYGYTF. Here the CDR3 DNA reads TGTGCCAGCAGCTTAACGACAGGAGGATATGGCTACACCTTC.

V usage is TRBV4-1 and J usage is TRBJ2-5; TRBD2 is a possible D gene (6 bases). Germline V CDR1 and CDR2: MGHRA, YSYEKL. V lost 4 bases and J lost 5, with 23 bases in between. This CDR3 is 17 amino acids long. The DNA for the CDR3 is TGCGCCAGCAGCCCAATATCGTTCCAGGGAGGTGGCGAGACCCAGTACTTC. The encoded protein is CASSPISFQGGGETQYF.

V usage is TRBV2 and J usage is TRBJ1-2; 9 positions agree with TRBD1. Per germline, CDR1 SNHLY and CDR2 FYNNEI. The CDR3 has 13 amino acids. Trimming cost V 4 bases and J 7 bases; bases outside gene matches: 4. CDR3 loop: CASSVETGGGYTF. In DNA, the CDR3 is TGTGCCAGCAGTGTCGAGACAGGGGGTGGCTACACCTTC.

This clone was found a few times. V is TRBV2 and J is TRBJ2-3; D is unresolved. This CDR3 comprises 14 residues. Germline V gives CDR1 SNHLY, CDR2 FYNNEI. V lost 8 bases to trimming and J lost 0 bases, with 12 bases between them. Here the CDR3 reads CASLRTTSTDTQYF. In DNA, the CDR3 is TGTGCCAGCCTCAGGACGACCAGCACAGATACGCAGTATTTT.

The chain joins TRBV28 to TRBJ1-2; D is unclear. The CDR3 extends over 12 amino acids. Germline lookup yields CDR1 MDHEN and CDR2 SYDVKM. The V end was cut by 8 bases, the J end by 5 bases, with 12 bases between. This CDR3 reads CASSLREYGYTF. The CDR3 DNA sequence: TGTGCCAGCTCTTTGAGGGAATATGGCTACACCTTC.

This clone came up a few times. This rearrangement joins TRBV7-6 to TRBJ1-5; weak D call: TRBD1 (5 bases). The CDR3 runs 15 residues. V gave up 1 base and J gave up 4 bases, with 11 bases separating them. Germline CDR1 reads SGHVS; CDR2 reads FNYEAQ. Written as DNA, the CDR3 is TGTGCCAGCAGCTTAGGCGGGGGACCAAATCAGCCCCAGCATTTT. This translates into CASSLGGGPNQPQHF.

This clone was found a few times. V gene TRBV28 combines with J gene TRBJ1-1; D gene ambiguous. This CDR3 is built from 13 residues. V was pared by 6 bases and J by 0 bases, with 8 bases between. The germline V gene has CDR1 MDHEN and CDR2 SYDVKM. CDR3 DNA: TGTGCCAGCAGAGAACAGTTGAACACTGAAGCTTTCTTT. Translated: CASREQLNTEAFF.

The V call is TRBV6-5, the J call TRBJ1-4; 8 bases fit TRBD1. With V trimmed by 6 bases and J by 8 bases, 11 bases remained unmatched. The CDR3 consists of 15 residues. Germline V lookup: CDR1 MNHEY, CDR2 SVGAGI. CDR3 region: CASRPVGQVAEKLFF. CDR3 coding DNA: TGTGCCAGCAGACCGGTGGGACAGGTCGCCGAAAAACTGTTTTTT.

This clone has more than one count but fewer than ten. V usage is TRBV7-3 and J usage is TRBJ2-1; perhaps D is TRBD1 or TRBD2 (5 bases each). The CDR3 consists of 13 residues. CDR1 SGHTA and CDR2 FQGTGA come from the germline V gene. V was trimmed by 5 bases and J by 8 bases, leaving 13 bases between them. This chain's CDR3 is CASSRGRVDEQFF. In DNA form, the CDR3 reads TGTGCCAGCAGCCGGGGCAGGGTCGATGAGCAGTTCTTC.

The genes are TRBV4-3 and TRBJ1-1; possibly TRBD1 for D (5 bases). V was cut by 0 bases and J by 4 bases, with 12 bases left in between. The germline V gene has CDR1 LGHNA and CDR2 YSLEER. The CDR3 runs to 15 residues. The CDR3 DNA reads TGCGCCAGCAGCCAAGACGCTCAGGGTGGCACTGAAGCTTTCTTT. Translating it yields CASSQDAQGGTEAFF.

This rearrangement joins TRBV6-5 to TRBJ2-1; 7 positions match TRBD1. V lost 2 bases, J lost 9 bases, and 10 bases stayed unmatched. Germline assignment: CDR1 MNHEY and CDR2 SVGAGI. This CDR3 is 15 amino acids long. The CDR3 sequence: CASSYEGARHSEQFF. The CDR3, as DNA: TGTGCCAGCAGTTACGAGGGGGCAAGGCATAGTGAGCAGTTCTTC.

This chain joins TRBV20-1 and TRBJ2-1; D gene uncertain. The CDR3 loop spans 11 amino acids. Per germline, CDR1 DFQATT and CDR2 SNEGSKA (reference sequence). The CDR3 DNA reads TGCACCCCTGTCTCCTACAATGAGCAGTTCTTC. Translated: CTPVSYNEQFF.

The V and J genes are TRBV30 and TRBJ1-6, with D perhaps matching TRBD1 (5 bases). The V gene's germline CDR1 is GTSNPN and CDR2 SVGIG (reference sequence). The CDR3 has 13 residues. Between the trimmed V and J ends, which lost 4 bases and 10 bases, there was a span of 14 bases. The CDR3 nucleotides read TGTGCCTGGACGGAGGGGAGCGGGTCACCCCTCCACTTT. It yields the protein CAWTEGSGSPLHF.

This chain connects TRBV2 to TRBJ2-5; D gene ambiguous. The V gene's germline CDR1 is SNHLY and CDR2 FYNNEI. The CDR3 sequence is 15 residues long. V was cut by 6 bases and J by 2 bases, with 16 bases left in between. The CDR3 DNA reads as TGTGCCAGCAGGCCCCCTCTACAAACGCAAGAGACCCAGTACTTC. Encoded protein: CASRPPLQTQETQYF.

This clone was picked up one time. The CDR3 DNA is TGTGCCAGCAGTGCAGGACCTAACTATGGCTACACCTTC. Protein: CASSAGPNYGYTF. The chain carries TRBV6-1 and TRBJ1-2; the D is unclear. Trimming stripped 4 bases from V and 0 bases from J, with 6 bases between. Germline V gene sequence: CDR1 MNHNS, CDR2 SASEGT. This CDR3 has 13 residues.

J is TRBJ2-3 and V is TRBV2; no clear D gene. V lost 7 bases, J lost 4 bases, and 9 bases lay in between. Germline-derived CDR1 and CDR2 are SNHLY and FYNNEI. The CDR3 has 12 residues. The CDR3 reads CASNQVADTQYF. The DNA for the CDR3 is TGTGCCAGCAACCAGGTAGCAGATACGCAGTATTTT.

This clone was seen a handful of times. V gene TRBV4-1 combines with J gene TRBJ2-5; TRBD2 aligns across 9 bases. Germline V gives CDR1 MGHRA, CDR2 YSYEKL. This CDR3 is 18 amino acids long. J gave up 6 bases and V 3 bases, and 17 bases lay outside the gene matches. The CDR3 region is CASSHARPPSGVGQTQYF. CDR3 in DNA: TGCGCCAGCAGCCATGCCAGGCCCCCTAGCGGGGTAGGGCAGACCCAGTACTTC.

The rearrangement links TRBV5-6 to TRBJ1-1; 9 nucleotides match TRBD1. J was trimmed by 4 bases and V by 3 bases; bases with no gene match: 1. Germline loops: CDR1 SGHDT, CDR2 YYEEEE. The CDR3 is 13 residues long. The CDR3 loop reads CASSSTGGTEAFF. As DNA, the CDR3 is TGTGCCAGCAGCTCGACAGGGGGCACTGAAGCTTTCTTT. Using reference TRBV5-6 and TRBJ1-1 for the parts outside the CDR3, the full variable domain is DAGVTQSPTHLIKTRGQQVTLRCSPKSGHDTVSWYQQALGQGPQFIFQYYEEEERQRGNFPDRFSGHQFPNYSSELNVNALLLGDSALYLCASSSTGGTEAFFGQGTRLTVV.

This clone was observed a few times. CDR3 region: CASSPGLAGLSEQFF. The CDR3 DNA is TGTGCCAGCTCACCGGGACTAGCGGGATTAAGTGAGCAGTTCTTC. The rearrangement joins TRBV18 to TRBJ2-1; 13 bases fit TRBD2. Looked up from germline, CDR1 is KGHSH and CDR2 is LQKENI. Trimming took 3 bases from V and 9 from J; bases not matched to a gene: 5. This CDR3 is 15 amino acids long. Full variable domain (remainder filled in from reference TRBV18 and TRBJ2-1): NAGVMQNPRHLVRRRGQEARLRCSPMKGHSHVYWYRQLPEEGLKFMVYLQKENIIDESGMPKERFSAEFPKEGPSILRIQQVVRGDSAAYFCASSPGLAGLSEQFFGPGTRLTVL.

The table lists this clone with a count of one. The chain couples TRBV6-6 to TRBJ2-7; TRBD1 matches at 8 bases. In germline, CDR1 is MNHNY, CDR2 SVGAGI (reference sequence). CDR3 length: 11 amino acids. Unmatched junction bases numbered 3, after V lost 6 bases and J lost 8 bases. CDR3 coding DNA: TGTGCCAGCAGGGACAGGGTAAAGCAGTACTTC. Residues: CASRDRVKQYF.

This chain joins TRBV28 and TRBJ2-3; TRBD1 matches at 9 bases. This CDR3 is built from 15 residues. V trimming: 3 bases; J trimming: 0 bases; junction bases outside the gene matches: 1. Germline values: CDR1 MDHEN, CDR2 SYDVKM. CDR3 in amino acids: CASSLGQGSTDTQYF. In DNA form, the CDR3 reads TGTGCCAGCAGTTTGGGACAGGGCAGCACAGATACGCAGTATTTT.

The V gene is TRBV19, the J gene TRBJ1-2, with a possible D match to TRBD1 (6 bases). The CDR3 loop spans 13 amino acids. Germline CDR1 LNHDA, CDR2 SQIVND (reference sequence). The ends were cut back, 3 bases at V and 7 bases at J, with 12 bases in the middle. DNA of the CDR3: TGTGCCAGTAGTATCCGACAGGATCCTGGCTACACCTTC. Its translation: CASSIRQDPGYTF.

The rearrangement uses TRBV30 and TRBJ2-7; 9 nucleotides agree with TRBD2. V was clipped by 3 bases and J by 6 bases; unmatched bases: 6. From germline, CDR1 is GTSNPN and CDR2 SVGIG (reference sequence). This CDR3 has 13 residues. CDR3 residues: CAWRLAGGREQYF. The CDR3 nucleotides read TGTGCCTGGAGACTAGCGGGCGGTCGCGAGCAGTACTTC.

The chain combines TRBV10-3 with TRBJ2-1; D remains ambiguous. The CDR3 covers 13 residues. Trimming cost V 3 bases and J 5 bases, with 8 bases left between them. From germline, CDR1 is ENHRY and CDR2 SYGVKD. The CDR3 here is CAISDRADNEQFF. CDR3 DNA sequence: TGTGCCATCAGTGACCGGGCGGACAATGAGCAGTTCTTC.

This clone is a singleton in its sample. The chain has TRBV5-1 and TRBJ1-3; weak D call: TRBD1 (5 bases). Germline values: CDR1 SGHRS, CDR2 YFSETQ. The length of the CDR3 is 15 residues. V lost 0 bases and J lost 4, with 11 bases in between. As DNA, the CDR3 is TGCGCCAGCAGCTTGGCCGGGGCGGCGGGAAACACCATATATTTT. This codes for CASSLAGAAGNTIYF.